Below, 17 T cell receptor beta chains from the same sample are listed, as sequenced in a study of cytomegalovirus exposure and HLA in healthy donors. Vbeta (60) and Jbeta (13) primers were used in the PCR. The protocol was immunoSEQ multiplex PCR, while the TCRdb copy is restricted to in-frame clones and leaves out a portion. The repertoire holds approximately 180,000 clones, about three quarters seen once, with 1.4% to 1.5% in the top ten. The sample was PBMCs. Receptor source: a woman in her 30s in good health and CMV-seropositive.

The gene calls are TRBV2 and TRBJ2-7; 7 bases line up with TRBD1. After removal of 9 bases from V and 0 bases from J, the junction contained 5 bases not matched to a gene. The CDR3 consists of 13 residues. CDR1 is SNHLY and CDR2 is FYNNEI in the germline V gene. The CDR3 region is CARATGHSYEQYF. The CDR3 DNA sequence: TGTGCCAGGGCGACAGGGCACTCCTACGAGCAGTACTTC.

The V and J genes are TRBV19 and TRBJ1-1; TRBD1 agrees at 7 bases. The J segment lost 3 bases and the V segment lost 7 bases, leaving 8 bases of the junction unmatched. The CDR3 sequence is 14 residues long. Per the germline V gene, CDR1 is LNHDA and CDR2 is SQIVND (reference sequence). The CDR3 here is CASKPTGIDTEAFF. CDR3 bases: TGTGCCAGTAAGCCGACAGGGATTGACACTGAAGCTTTCTTT.

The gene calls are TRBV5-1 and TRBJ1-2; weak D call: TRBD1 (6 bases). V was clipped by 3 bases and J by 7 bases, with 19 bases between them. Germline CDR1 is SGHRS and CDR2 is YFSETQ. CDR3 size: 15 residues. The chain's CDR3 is CASSSRDTSAAGYTF. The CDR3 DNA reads TGCGCCAGCAGCTCCCGGGACACCTCGGCGGCTGGCTACACCTTC.

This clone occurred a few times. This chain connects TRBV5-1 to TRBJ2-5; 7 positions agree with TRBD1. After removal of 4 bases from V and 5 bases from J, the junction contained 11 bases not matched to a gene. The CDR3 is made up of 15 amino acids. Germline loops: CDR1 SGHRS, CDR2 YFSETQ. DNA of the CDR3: TGCGCCAGCAGCGAAACGACAGGGCAGAGGGAGACCCAGTACTTC. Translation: CASSETTGQRETQYF.

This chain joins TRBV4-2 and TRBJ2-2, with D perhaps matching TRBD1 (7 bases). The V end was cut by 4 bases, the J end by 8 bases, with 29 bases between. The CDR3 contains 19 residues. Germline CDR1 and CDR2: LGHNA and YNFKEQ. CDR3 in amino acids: CASSLHSSSAQGGKGELFF. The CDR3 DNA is TGTGCCAGCAGCCTCCACAGCTCTTCTGCCCAGGGGGGTAAGGGGGAGCTGTTTTTT.

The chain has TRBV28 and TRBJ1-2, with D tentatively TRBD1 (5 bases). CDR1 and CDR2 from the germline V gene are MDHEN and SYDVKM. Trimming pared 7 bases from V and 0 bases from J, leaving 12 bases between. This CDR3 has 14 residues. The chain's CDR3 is CASTRGGANYGYTF. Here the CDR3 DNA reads TGTGCCAGCACCCGGGGGGGTGCTAACTATGGCTACACCTTC.

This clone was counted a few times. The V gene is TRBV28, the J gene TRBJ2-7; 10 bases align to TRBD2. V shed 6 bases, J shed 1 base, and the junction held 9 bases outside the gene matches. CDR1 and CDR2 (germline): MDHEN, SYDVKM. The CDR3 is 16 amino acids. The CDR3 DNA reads TGTGCCAGCAGCCCCGGGACTAGCGAGGCTTCCTACGAGCAGTACTTC. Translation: CASSPGTSEASYEQYF. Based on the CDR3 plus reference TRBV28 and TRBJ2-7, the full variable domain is DVKVTQSSRYLVKRTGEKVFLECVQDMDHENMFWYRQDPGLGLRLIYFSYDVKMKEKGDIPEGYSVSREKKERFSLILESASTNQTSMYLCASSPGTSEASYEQYFGPGTRLTVT.

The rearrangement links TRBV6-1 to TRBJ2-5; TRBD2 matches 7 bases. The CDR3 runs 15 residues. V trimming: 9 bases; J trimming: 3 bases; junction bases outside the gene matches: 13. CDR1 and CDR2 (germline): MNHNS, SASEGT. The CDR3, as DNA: TGTGCCAGTTTGGACGGCGGGAGCTCCAAAGAGACCCAGTACTTC. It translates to CASLDGGSSKETQYF.

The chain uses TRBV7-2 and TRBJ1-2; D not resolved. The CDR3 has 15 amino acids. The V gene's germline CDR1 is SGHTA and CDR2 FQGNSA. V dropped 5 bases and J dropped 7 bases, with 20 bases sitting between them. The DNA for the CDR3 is TGTGCCAGCAGCGCTAGTAGTGTCAGTGGATCTGGCTACACCTTC. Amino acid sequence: CASSASSVSGSGYTF.

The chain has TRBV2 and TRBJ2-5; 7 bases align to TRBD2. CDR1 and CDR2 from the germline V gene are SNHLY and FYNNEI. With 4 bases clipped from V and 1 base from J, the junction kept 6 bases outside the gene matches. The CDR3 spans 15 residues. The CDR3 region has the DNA TGTGCCAGCAGTGGGGTGGGAGGGGTCCAAGAGACCCAGTACTTC. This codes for CASSGVGGVQETQYF.

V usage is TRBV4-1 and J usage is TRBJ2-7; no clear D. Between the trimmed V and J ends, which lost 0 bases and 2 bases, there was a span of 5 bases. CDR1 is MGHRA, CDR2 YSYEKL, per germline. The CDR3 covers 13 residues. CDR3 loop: CASSQDRTYEQYF. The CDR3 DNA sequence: TGCGCCAGCAGCCAAGACAGGACCTACGAGCAGTACTTC.

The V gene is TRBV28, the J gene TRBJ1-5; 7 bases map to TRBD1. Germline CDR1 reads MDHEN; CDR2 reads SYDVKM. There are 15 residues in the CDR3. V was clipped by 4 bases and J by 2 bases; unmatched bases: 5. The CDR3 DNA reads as TGTGCCAGCAGTTATGACAGGGTTGGCAATCAGCCCCAGCATTTT. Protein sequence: CASSYDRVGNQPQHF.

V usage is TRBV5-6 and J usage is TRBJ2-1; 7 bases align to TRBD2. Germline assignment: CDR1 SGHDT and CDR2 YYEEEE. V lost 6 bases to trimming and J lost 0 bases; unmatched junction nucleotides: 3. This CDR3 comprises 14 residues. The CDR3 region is CASIGRGSYNEQFF. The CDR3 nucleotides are TGTGCCAGCATAGGGAGGGGCTCCTACAATGAGCAGTTCTTC. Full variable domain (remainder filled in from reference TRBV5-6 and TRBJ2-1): DAGVTQSPTHLIKTRGQQVTLRCSPKSGHDTVSWYQQALGQGPQFIFQYYEEEERQRGNFPDRFSGHQFPNYSSELNVNALLLGDSALYLCASIGRGSYNEQFFGPGTRLTVL.

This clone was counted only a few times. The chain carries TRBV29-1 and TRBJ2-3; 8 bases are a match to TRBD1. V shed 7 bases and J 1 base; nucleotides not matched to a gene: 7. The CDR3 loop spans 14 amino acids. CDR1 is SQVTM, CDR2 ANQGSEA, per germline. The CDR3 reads CSGGQEGRTDTQYF. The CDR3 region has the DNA TGCAGCGGGGGACAGGAGGGCCGCACAGATACGCAGTATTTT.

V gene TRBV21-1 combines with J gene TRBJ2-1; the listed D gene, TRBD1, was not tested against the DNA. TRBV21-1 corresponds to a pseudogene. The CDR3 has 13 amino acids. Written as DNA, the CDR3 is TGTGCCAGCGGAAGGACAGTCTACAATGAGCAGTTCTTC. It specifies CASGRTVYNEQFF.

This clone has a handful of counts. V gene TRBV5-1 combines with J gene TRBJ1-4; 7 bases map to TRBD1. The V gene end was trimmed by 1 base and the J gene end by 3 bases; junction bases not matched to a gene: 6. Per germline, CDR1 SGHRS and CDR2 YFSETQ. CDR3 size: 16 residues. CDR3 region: CASSLTGVHANEKLFF. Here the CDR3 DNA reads TGCGCCAGCAGCTTGACAGGGGTCCACGCTAATGAAAAACTGTTTTTT. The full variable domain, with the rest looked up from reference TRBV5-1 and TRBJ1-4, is KAGVTQTPRYLIKTRGQQVTLSCSPISGHRSVSWYQQTPGQGLQFLFEYFSETQRNKGNFPGRFSGRQFSNSRSEMNVSTLELGDSALYLCASSLTGVHANEKLFFGSGTQLSVL.

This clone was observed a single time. The CDR3 region is CASSFPENYGYTF. As DNA, the CDR3 is TGCGCCAGCAGCTTTCCAGAAAACTATGGCTACACCTTC. This chain uses TRBV5-1 with TRBJ1-2; D call uncertain. The V gene lost 2 bases and the J gene lost 2 bases, with 7 bases spanning the gap. This CDR3 is 13 amino acids long. CDR1 is SGHRS and CDR2 is YFSETQ in the germline V gene. The full variable domain, completed using reference TRBV5-1 and TRBJ1-2, is KAGVTQTPRYLIKTRGQQVTLSCSPISGHRSVSWYQQTPGQGLQFLFEYFSETQRNKGNFPGRFSGRQFSNSRSEMNVSTLELGDSALYLCASSFPENYGYTFGSGTRLTVV.